This T cell receptor (beta chain) was recovered during a study of blood T cell repertoires in COVID-19 (dated by TCRdb to between 2020 and 2021). Broadly, across the study: Collaborator samples came from the United States, Italy and Spain and covered acute and convalescent phases of COVID-19. The prospective study material was composed of cDNA or gDNA derived from T cells, B-cell-depleted T cells, or PBMCs. The dataset comprised deeply sampled blood TCRbeta repertoires from subjects exposed to, actively infected with, or recovered from COVID-19. The repertoires were released in a freely available public database intended as a resource for research on the immune response to SARS-CoV-2. The samples were drawn from the first 160 participants of the ongoing ImmuneRACE study and from over a thousand subjects provided by 6 global collaborators. Sample metadata almost always included a de-identified subject ID, COVID-19 status, age in years and sex. Where available, HLA class I and class II types were obtained from metadata supplied by the sample provider rather than from assay-based typing. Results and caveats for the whole study, not just this receptor: The amount of clinical and demographic metadata varied by source and participant and was provided uncurated.

Collaborating institutions collected whole blood in K2EDTA tubes following their own protocols. Collaborator samples were shipped for TCRbeta analysis as frozen whole blood, isolated PBMCs, or DNA extracted from either sample type. Comment on this clone: The specificity of this receptor is unknown. Base quality data are lacking; no much larger clone is found one base away.

TCRbeta CDR3 regions were amplified from genomic DNA using the immunoSEQ Assay, a bias-controlled multiplex PCR. Under the source paper's analysis protocol: Nucleated cell counts per sample were estimated from amplification of reference gene primers within the assay. To quantify the absolute abundance of each unique TCRbeta CDR3 rearrangement, sequence reads were collapsed and filtered. For each sample, productive Simpson clonality was calculated as the square root of Simpson's diversity index over productive rearrangements. Not all clones reach the TCRdb copy of this immuneACCESS table, which keeps in-frame sequences only. Checked studies attribute under half of the gap to unresolved V genes and leave the rest unexplained. V, J and clone size are taken as reported in that table, and D and trimming were inferred from the DNA itself. Across this sample there are 200,000 to 250,000 clones, with 70% to 90% seen only once. Around 2.2% of the sample rests with the top ten.

According to the germline V gene, CDR1 reads MGHRA and CDR2 reads YSYEKL. The junction shows trimming of 5 bases on V and 7 bases on J, and the gene matches do not reach 13 bases of it. The CDR3, from cysteine to phenylalanine, totals 15 residues. Solely the CDR3 DNA is kept, with 45 bases framed from the first base. The receptor was derived from a woman between 45 and 65 years old with acute or convalescent COVID-19. The sequence joins TRBV4-1 to TRBJ1-2, and TRBD1 matches 7 of the central bases. Sequenced material: peripheral blood. The nucleotide sequence is given as TGCGCCAGCAGCTCAAACTTACGACAGGGTTCTGGCTACACCTTC. Its product reads: CASSSNLRQGSGYTF.